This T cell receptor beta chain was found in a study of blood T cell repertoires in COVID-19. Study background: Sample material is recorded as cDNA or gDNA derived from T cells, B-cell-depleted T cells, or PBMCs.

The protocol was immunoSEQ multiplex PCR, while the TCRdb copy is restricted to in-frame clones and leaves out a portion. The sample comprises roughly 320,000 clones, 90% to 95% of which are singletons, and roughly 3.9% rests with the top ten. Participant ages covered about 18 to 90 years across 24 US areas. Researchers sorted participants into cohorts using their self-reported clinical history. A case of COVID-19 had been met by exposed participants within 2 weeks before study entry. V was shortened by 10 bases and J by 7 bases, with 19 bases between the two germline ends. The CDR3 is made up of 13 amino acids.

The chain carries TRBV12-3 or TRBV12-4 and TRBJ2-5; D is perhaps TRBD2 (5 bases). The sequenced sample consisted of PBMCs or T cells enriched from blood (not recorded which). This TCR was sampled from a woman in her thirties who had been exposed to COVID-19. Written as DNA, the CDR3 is TGTGCCACCGCGACCGGGGTTTTGGCGACCCAGTACTTC. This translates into CATATGVLATQYF.